This T cell receptor beta chain was recovered during a study of vaccination and CD4 T cells after COVID-19. Study background: Post-vaccination samples were procured at a median of approximately 72 days following dose two (range 14 to 241).

Germline loops: CDR1 DFQATT, CDR2 SNEGSKA (reference sequence). The CDR3 is made up of 11 amino acids. Trimming stripped 5 bases from V and 3 bases from J, with 8 bases between. The time point is: late sampling 161 to 241 days after vaccination in a few convalescent patients. Treatment defined: roughly ten-day PBMC culture with coronavirus spike peptide pools or control peptides (ViraFEST assay). Cultured CD4+ T cell DNA was sequenced using the Oncomine TCR Beta short-read assay. One entry per CDR3 protein results from TCRdb running MiXCR on the PCR reads. Among about 23,000 distinct CDR3 sequences, roughly 44% were seen once, and the ten largest hold just under 5%. This clonotype appeared a single time. Antigen: not known.

The source was CD4+ T cells from blood, cultured in vitro, collected about 7 months after SARS-CoV-2 vaccination. This TCR came from a human donor who had recovered from COVID-19. The rearrangement uses TRBV20-1 and TRBJ2-7, with TRBD1 as a possible D gene (5 bases). The CDR3 sequence is CSASDSYEQYF. The CDR3, as DNA: TGCAGTGCTTCTGACAGCTACGAGCAGTACTTC.